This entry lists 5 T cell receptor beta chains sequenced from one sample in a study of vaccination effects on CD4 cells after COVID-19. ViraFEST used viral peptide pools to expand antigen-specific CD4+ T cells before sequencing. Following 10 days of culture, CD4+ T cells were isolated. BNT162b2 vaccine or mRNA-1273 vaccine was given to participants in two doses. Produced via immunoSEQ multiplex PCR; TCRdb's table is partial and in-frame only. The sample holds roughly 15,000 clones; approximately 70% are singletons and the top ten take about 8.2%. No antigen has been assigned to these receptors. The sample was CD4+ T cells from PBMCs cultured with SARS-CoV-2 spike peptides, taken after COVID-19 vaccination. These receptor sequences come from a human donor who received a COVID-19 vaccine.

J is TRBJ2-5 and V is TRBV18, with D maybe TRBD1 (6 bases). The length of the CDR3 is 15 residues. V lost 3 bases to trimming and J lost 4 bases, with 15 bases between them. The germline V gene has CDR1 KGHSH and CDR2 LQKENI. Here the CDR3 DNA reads TGTGCCAGCTCACCCCCAGGGGCAGGGCGAGAGACCCAGTACTTC. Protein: CASSPPGAGRETQYF.

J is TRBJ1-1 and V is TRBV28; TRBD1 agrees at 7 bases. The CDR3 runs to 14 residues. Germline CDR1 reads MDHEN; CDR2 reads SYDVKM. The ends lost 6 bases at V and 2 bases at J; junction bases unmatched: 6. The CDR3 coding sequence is TGTGCCAGCAGCCTGACAGGGTCTAACACTGAAGCTTTCTTT. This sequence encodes CASSLTGSNTEAFF.

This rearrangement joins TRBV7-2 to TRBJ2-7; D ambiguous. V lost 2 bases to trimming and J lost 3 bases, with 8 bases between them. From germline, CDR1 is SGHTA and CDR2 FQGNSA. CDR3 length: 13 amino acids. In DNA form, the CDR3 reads TGTGCCAGCAGCTTACACTTTTACTACGAGCAGTACTTC. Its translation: CASSLHFYYEQYF.

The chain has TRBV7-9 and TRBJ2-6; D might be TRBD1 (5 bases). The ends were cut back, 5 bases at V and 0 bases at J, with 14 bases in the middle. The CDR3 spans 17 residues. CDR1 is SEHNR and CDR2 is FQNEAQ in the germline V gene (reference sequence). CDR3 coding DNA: TGTGCCAGCAGCCGGCAAGGGGTTTCCTCTGGGGCCAACGTCCTGACTTTC. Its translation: CASSRQGVSSGANVLTF.

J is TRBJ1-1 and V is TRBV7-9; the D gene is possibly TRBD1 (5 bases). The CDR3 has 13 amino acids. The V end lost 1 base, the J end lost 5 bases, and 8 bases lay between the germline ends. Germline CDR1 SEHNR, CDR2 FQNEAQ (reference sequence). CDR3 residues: CASSLEGMTEAFF. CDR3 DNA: TGTGCCAGCAGCTTAGAGGGGATGACTGAAGCTTTCTTT.